This T cell receptor beta chain came from a study of cytomegalovirus exposure and HLA in healthy donors. Study-level points and caveats: Indistinguishability led to the exclusion of some V segments, TRBV6-2 and TRBV6-3 included. The majority of TCR sequences were rare, yet some public TCRs appeared in many donors. Listed as cytomegalovirus-associated were 164 TCR beta chains.

Concerning this clone itself: What it recognizes is unknown.

Trimming left V 1 base short and J 6 bases short, with 14 bases between. Germline values: CDR1 SGHNT, CDR2 YYREEE (reference sequence). The length of the CDR3 is 15 residues. Both 60 Vbeta primers and 13 Jbeta primers went into the PCR. Profiled with immunoSEQ multiplex PCR; TCRdb holds only in-frame clones, not every one. The table lists around 130,000 clones, 75% to 85% of them singletons, with around 11% in the top ten. This receptor was obtained from a male donor in good health and CMV-seropositive. The chain has TRBV5-4 and TRBJ2-1; D may be TRBD2 (7 bases). The sample taken for sequencing was PBMCs. The CDR3 loop is CASSLSGGRSNEQFF. Here the CDR3 DNA reads TGTGCCAGCAGCTTGTCCGGGGGGCGCAGCAATGAGCAGTTCTTC. Based on the CDR3 plus reference TRBV5-4 and TRBJ2-1, the full variable domain is ETGVTQSPTHLIKTRGQQVTLRCSSQSGHNTVSWYQQALGQGPQFIFQYYREEENGRGNFPPRFSGLQFPNYSSELNVNALELDDSALYLCASSLSGGRSNEQFFGPGTRLTVL.